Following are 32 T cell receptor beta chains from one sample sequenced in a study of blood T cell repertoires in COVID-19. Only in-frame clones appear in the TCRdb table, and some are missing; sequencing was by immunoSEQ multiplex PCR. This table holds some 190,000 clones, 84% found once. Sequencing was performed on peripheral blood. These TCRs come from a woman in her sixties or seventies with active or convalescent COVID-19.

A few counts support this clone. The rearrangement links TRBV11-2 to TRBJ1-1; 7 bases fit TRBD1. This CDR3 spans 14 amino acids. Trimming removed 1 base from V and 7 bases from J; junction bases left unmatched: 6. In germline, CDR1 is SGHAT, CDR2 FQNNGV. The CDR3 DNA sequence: TGTGCCAGCAGCTTAGGAACAGGGGCCCGTGAAGCTTTCTTT. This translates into CASSLGTGAREAFF.

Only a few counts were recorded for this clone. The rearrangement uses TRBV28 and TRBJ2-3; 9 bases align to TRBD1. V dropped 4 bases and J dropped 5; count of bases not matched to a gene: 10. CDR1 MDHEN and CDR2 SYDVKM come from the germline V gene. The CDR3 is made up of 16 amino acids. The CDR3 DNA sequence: TGTGCCAGCAGTTCACCGACAGGGGGTCTAGTAGATACGCAGTATTTT. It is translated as CASSSPTGGLVDTQYF.

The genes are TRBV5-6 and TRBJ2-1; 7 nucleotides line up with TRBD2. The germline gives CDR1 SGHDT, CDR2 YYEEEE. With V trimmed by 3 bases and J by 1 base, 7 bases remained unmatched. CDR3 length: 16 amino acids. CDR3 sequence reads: CASSSRLAASYNEQFF. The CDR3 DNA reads TGTGCCAGCAGCTCCCGGCTAGCGGCTTCCTACAATGAGCAGTTCTTC.

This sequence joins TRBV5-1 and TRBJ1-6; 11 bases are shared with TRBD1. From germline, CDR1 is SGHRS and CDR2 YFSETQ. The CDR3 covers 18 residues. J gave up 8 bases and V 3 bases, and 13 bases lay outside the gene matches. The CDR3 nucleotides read TGCGCCAGCAGCTCTTCTGGGACAGGGGGTTCCTCTGATTCACCCCTCCACTTT. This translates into CASSSSGTGGSSDSPLHF.

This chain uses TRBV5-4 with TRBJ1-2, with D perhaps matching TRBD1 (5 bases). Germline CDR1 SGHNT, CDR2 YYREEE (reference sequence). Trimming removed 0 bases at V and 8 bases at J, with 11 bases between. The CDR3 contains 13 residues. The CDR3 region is CASSLEGRGGYTF. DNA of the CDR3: TGTGCCAGCAGCTTGGAAGGGAGGGGCGGCTACACCTTC.

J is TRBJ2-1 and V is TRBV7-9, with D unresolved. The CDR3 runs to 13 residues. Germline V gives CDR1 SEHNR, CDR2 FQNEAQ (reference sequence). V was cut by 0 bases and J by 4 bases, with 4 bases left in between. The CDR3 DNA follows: TGTGCCAGCAGCTTAGCCTCGTACAATGAGCAGTTCTTC. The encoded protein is CASSLASYNEQFF. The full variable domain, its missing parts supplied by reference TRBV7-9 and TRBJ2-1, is DTGVSQNPRHKITKRGQNVTFRCDPISEHNRLYWYRQTLGQGPEFLTYFQNEAQLEKSRLLSDRFSAERPKGSFSTLEIQRTEQGDSAMYLCASSLASYNEQFFGPGTRLTVL.

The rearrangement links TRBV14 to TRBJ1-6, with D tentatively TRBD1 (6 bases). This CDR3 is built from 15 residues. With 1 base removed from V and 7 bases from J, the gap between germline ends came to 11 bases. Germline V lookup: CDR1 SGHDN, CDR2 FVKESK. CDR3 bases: TGTGCCAGCAGCCAAGTCCCCAGGGGAAATTCACCCCTCCACTTT. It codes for CASSQVPRGNSPLHF.

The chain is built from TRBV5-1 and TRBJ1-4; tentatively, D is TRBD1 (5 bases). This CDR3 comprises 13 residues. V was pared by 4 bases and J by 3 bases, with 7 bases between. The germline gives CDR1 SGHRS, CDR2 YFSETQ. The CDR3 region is CASSRGSNEKLFF. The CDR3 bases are TGCGCCAGCAGCAGGGGATCTAATGAAAAACTGTTTTTT. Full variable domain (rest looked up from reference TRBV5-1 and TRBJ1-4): KAGVTQTPRYLIKTRGQQVTLSCSPISGHRSVSWYQQTPGQGLQFLFEYFSETQRNKGNFPGRFSGRQFSNSRSEMNVSTLELGDSALYLCASSRGSNEKLFFGSGTQLSVL.

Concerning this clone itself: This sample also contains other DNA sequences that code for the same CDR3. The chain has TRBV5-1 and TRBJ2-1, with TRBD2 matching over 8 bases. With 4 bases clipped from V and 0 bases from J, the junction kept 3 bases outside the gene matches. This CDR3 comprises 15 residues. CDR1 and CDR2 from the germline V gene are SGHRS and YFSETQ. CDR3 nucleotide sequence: TGCGCCAGCAGCCCCACTAGCGGCTCCTACAATGAGCAGTTCTTC. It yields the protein CASSPTSGSYNEQFF.

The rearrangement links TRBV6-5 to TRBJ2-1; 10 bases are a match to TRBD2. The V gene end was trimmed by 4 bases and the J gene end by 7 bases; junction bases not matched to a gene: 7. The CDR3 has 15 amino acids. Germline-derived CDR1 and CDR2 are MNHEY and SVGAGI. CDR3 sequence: CASSLAGGGNNEQFF. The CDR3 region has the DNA TGTGCCAGCAGTTTAGCGGGAGGAGGGAATAATGAGCAGTTCTTC.

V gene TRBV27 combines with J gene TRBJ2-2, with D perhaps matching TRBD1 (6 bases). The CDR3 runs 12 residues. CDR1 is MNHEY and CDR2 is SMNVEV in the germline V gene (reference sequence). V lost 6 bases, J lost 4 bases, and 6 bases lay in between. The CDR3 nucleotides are TGTGCCAGCAGCAGGGGCACCGGGGAGCTGTTTTTT. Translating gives CASSRGTGELFF.

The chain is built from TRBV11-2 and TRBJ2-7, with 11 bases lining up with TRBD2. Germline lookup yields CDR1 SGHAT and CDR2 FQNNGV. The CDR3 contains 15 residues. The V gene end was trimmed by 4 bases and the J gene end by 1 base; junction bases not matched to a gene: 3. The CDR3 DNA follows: TGTGCCAGCAGCTCCAGACTAGCGGGGTCCTACGAGCAGTACTTC. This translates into CASSSRLAGSYEQYF.

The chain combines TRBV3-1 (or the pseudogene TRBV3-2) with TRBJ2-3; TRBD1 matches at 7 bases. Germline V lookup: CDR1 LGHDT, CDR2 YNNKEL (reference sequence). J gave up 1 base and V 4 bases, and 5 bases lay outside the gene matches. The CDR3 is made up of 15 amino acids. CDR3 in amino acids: CASSPRGTGTDTQYF. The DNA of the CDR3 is TGTGCCAGCAGCCCGAGGGGGACAGGCACAGATACGCAGTATTTT.

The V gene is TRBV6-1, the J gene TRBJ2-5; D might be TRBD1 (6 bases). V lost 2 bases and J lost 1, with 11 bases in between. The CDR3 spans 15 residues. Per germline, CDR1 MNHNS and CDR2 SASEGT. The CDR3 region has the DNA TGTGCCAGCAGTGAATTACGAGGGGGCCAAGAGACCCAGTACTTC. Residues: CASSELRGGQETQYF.

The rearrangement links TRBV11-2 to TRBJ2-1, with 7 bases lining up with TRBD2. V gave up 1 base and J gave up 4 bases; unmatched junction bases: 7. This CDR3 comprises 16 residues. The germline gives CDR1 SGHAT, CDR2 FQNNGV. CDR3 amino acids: CASSLGAGAVYNEQFF. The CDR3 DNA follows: TGTGCCAGCAGCTTAGGGGCGGGAGCCGTTTACAATGAGCAGTTCTTC.

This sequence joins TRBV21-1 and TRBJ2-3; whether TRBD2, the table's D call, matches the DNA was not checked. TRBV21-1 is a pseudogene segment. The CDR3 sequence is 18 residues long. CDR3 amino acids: CASSTDSGRRGFTDTQYF. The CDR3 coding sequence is TGTGCCAGCAGCACTGATAGCGGGAGAAGGGGATTCACAGATACGCAGTATTTT.

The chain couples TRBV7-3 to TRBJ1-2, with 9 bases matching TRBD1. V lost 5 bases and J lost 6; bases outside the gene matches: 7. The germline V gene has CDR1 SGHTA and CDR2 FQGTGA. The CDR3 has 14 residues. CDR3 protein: CASSPGTGIDGYTF. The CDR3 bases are TGTGCCAGCAGCCCGGGGACAGGGATCGATGGCTACACCTTC.

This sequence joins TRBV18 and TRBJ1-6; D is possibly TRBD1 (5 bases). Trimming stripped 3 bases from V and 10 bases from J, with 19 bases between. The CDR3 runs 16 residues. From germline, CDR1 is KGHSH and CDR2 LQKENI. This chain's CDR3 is CASSPLRAGRESPLHF. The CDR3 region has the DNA TGTGCCAGCTCACCGCTGAGGGCAGGGCGGGAGTCACCCCTCCACTTT.

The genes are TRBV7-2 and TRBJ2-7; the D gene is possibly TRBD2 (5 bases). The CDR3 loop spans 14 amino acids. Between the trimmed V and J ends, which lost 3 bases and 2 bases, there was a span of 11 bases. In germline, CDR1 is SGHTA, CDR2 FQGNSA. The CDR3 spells CASSFGRETYEQYF. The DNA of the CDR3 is TGTGCCAGCAGCTTTGGAAGGGAGACCTACGAGCAGTACTTC.

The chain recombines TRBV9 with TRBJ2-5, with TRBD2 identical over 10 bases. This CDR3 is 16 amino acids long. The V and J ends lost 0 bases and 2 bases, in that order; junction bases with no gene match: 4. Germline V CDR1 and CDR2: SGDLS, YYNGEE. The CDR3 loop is CASSVGVAGGQETQYF. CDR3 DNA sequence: TGTGCCAGCAGCGTAGGTGTAGCGGGAGGTCAAGAGACCCAGTACTTC.

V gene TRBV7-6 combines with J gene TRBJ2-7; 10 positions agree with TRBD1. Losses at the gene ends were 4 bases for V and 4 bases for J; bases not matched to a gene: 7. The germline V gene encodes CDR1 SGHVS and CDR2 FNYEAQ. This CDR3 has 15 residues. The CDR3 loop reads CASSSDRDRGYEQYF. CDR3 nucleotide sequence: TGTGCCAGCAGCTCGGACCGGGACAGGGGATACGAGCAGTACTTC.

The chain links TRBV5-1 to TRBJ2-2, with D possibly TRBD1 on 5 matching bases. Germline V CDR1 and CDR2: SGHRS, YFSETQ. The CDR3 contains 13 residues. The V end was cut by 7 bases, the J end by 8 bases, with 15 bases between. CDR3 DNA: TGCGCCAGCGGGGCCGCGCCCCCGGGGGAGCTGTTTTTT. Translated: CASGAAPPGELFF.

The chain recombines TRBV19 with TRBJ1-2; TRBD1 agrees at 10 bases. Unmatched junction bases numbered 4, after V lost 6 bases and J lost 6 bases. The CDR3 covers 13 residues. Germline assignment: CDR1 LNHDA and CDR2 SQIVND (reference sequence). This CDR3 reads CASSRQGANGYTF. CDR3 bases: TGTGCCAGTAGCCGACAGGGGGCGAATGGCTACACCTTC. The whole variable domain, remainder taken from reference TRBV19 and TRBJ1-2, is DGGITQSPKYLFRKEGQNVTLSCEQNLNHDAMYWYRQDPGQGLRLIYYSQIVNDFQKGDIAEGYSVSREKKESFPLTVTSAQKNPTAFYLCASSRQGANGYTFGSGTRLTVV.

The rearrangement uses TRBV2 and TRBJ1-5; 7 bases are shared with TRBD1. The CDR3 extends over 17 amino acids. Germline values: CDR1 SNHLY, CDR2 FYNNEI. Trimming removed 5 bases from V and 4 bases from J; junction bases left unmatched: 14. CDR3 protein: CASSTLSTGKRNQPQHF. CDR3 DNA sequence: TGTGCCAGCAGTACCCTATCGACAGGGAAGCGGAATCAGCCCCAGCATTTT.

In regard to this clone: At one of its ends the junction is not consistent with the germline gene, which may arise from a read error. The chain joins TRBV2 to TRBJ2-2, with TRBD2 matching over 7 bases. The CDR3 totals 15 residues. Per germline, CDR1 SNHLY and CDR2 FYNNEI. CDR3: CVSRGTNENTGELFF. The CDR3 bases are TGTGTCAGCAGAGGGACTAATGAGAACACCGGGGAGCTGTTTTTT.

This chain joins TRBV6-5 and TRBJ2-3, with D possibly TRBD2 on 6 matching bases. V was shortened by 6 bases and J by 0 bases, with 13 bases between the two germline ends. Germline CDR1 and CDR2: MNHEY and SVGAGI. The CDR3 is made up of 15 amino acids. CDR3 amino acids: CASSLGGASTDTQYF. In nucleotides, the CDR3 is TGTGCCAGCAGCCTTGGAGGGGCCAGCACAGATACGCAGTATTTT.

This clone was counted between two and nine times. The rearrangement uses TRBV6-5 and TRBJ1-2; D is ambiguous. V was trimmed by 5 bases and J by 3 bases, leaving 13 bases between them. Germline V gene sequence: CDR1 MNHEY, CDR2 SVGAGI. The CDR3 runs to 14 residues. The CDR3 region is CASSRNDGYYGYTF. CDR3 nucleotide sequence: TGTGCCAGCAGTCGGAATGACGGGTACTATGGCTACACCTTC.

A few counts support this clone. CDR3 region: CASTILGVGGYTF. Here the CDR3 DNA reads TGTGCCAGCACAATACTCGGAGTAGGTGGCTACACCTTC. The rearrangement joins TRBV6-6 to TRBJ1-2; no firm D call. The V gene lost 7 bases and the J gene lost 7 bases, with 16 bases spanning the gap. Germline CDR1 is MNHNY and CDR2 is SVGAGI (reference sequence). This CDR3 has 13 amino acids.

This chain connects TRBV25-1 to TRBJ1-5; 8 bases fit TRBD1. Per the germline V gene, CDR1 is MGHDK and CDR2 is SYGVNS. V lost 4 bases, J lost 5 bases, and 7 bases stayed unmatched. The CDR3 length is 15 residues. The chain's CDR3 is CASSGLTGVDQPQHF. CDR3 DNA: TGTGCCAGCAGTGGGTTGACAGGGGTGGATCAGCCCCAGCATTTT.

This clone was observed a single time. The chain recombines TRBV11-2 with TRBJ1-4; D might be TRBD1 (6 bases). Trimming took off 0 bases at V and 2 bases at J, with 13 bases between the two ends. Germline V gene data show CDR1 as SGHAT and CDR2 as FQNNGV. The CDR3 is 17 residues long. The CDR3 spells CASSLDAGARTNEKLFF. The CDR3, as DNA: TGTGCCAGCAGCTTAGACGCGGGGGCGCGGACTAATGAAAAACTGTTTTTT.

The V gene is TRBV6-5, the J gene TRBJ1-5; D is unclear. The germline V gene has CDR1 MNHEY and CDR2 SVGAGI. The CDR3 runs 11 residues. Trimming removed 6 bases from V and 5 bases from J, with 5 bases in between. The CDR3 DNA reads TGTGCCAGCAGCCGGGATCAGCCCCAGCATTTT. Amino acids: CASSRDQPQHF.

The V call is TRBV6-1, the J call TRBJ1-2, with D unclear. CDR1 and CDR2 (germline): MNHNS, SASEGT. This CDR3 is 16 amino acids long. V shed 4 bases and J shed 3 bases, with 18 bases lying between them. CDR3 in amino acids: CASSAFAGTNDYGYTF. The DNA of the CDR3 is TGTGCCAGCAGTGCATTCGCGGGCACCAATGACTATGGCTACACCTTC.